Below are 7 T cell receptor beta chains sequenced from a single sample in a study of T cell repertoires in cytomegalovirus infection. TCRdb re-derived calls from the reads in MiXCR, one entry per CDR3 protein. The sample holds 200,000 to 300,000 distinct CDR3 sequences; approximately 9.1% are singletons and the top ten take less than 15%. The sequenced material came from PBMCs. The receptors stem from a human donor in good health (CMV status not recorded). Some clones in this sample may be carry-over from other donors' samples.

The chain has TRBV29-1 and TRBJ2-1; tentative D call: TRBD2 (5 bases). CDR1 and CDR2 from the germline V gene are SQVTM and ANQGSEA. Trimming left V 7 bases short and J 2 bases short, with 18 bases between. This CDR3 has 15 amino acids. The CDR3 reads CSERPVGSAYNEQFF. CDR3 DNA: TGCAGCGAGAGGCCTGTGGGGAGCGCCTACAATGAGCAGTTCTTC.

At least ten counts were recorded for this clonotype. The rearrangement uses TRBV5-5 and TRBJ2-1; no reliable D call. Germline loops: CDR1 SGHKS, CDR2 YYEKEE (reference sequence). The CDR3 runs to 13 residues. Trimming took off 4 bases at V and 9 bases at J, with 14 bases between the two ends. The CDR3 coding sequence is TGTGCCAGCAGCCACCAAACCAGGCCTGAGCAGTTCTTC. As protein: CASSHQTRPEQFF.

This clonotype came up many times. The chain carries TRBV7-2 and TRBJ1-4; TRBD1 matches at 8 bases. The CDR3 length is 16 residues. The germline gives CDR1 SGHTA, CDR2 FQGNSA. Trimming took 5 bases from V and 6 from J; bases not matched to a gene: 11. The CDR3 loop reads CASSGGPGQVHEKLFF. The CDR3 DNA is TGTGCCAGCAGCGGCGGACCGGGACAGGTTCATGAAAAACTGTTTTTT.

Only a few counts were recorded for this clonotype. The J gene is TRBJ1-3, the V gene TRBV19; D not certain. The V gene lost 6 bases and the J gene lost 0 bases, with 12 bases spanning the gap. This CDR3 is built from 15 residues. Germline lookup yields CDR1 LNHDA and CDR2 SQIVND (reference sequence). CDR3 nucleotides: TGTGCCAGTAGCCTCTACGGGAGCTCTGGAAACACCATATATTTT. Protein product: CASSLYGSSGNTIYF.

The chain joins TRBV5-1 to TRBJ2-3; 12 bases fit TRBD1. The CDR3 is made up of 14 amino acids. V lost 2 bases to trimming and J lost 9 bases; unmatched junction nucleotides: 4. Germline V CDR1 and CDR2: SGHRS, YFSETQ. The CDR3 bases are TGCGCCAGCAGCTTCGGGACAGGGGGCGAGACGCAGTATTTT. Translation gives CASSFGTGGETQYF. Based on the CDR3 plus reference TRBV5-1 and TRBJ2-3, the full variable domain is KAGVTQTPRYLIKTRGQQVTLSCSPISGHRSVSWYQQTPGQGLQFLFEYFSETQRNKGNFPGRFSGRQFSNSRSEMNVSTLELGDSALYLCASSFGTGGETQYFGPGTRLTVL.

Many counts were recorded for this clonotype. The V call is TRBV6-1, the J call TRBJ2-7, with 7 bases fitting TRBD1. Germline CDR1 and CDR2: MNHNS and SASEGT. The V segment lost 4 bases and the J segment 3 bases; nucleotides outside the gene matches: 9. This CDR3 has 15 residues. This CDR3 is CASSARGPPSYEQYF. CDR3 DNA sequence: TGTGCCAGCAGTGCAAGGGGGCCTCCTAGCTACGAGCAGTACTTC.

This clonotype was seen only a few times. CDR3 nucleotides: TGTGCCAGCAGTTTGACCTTTGGCGGGGGGGTAAATGAGCAGTTCTTC. Amino acids: CASSLTFGGGVNEQFF. This chain joins TRBV28 and TRBJ2-1, with 9 nucleotides matching TRBD2. This CDR3 is 16 amino acids long. Germline-derived CDR1 and CDR2 are MDHEN and SYDVKM. After removal of 3 bases from V and 7 bases from J, the junction contained 10 bases not matched to a gene.